This entry lists 3 T cell receptor beta chains sequenced from one sample in a study of blood T cell repertoires in COVID-19. Profiled with immunoSEQ multiplex PCR; TCRdb holds only in-frame clones, not every one. The sample yields 53,000 or so clones, more than 60% seen once. Sequences were obtained from peripheral blood. These receptors all come from a human donor with active or convalescent COVID-19. The donor label of this sample is uncertain.

The chain links TRBV19 to TRBJ2-3; TRBD2 aligns across 11 bases. Germline loops: CDR1 LNHDA, CDR2 SQIVND (reference sequence). The junction had 7 bases not matched to a gene; V was cut back by 7 bases and J by 4 bases. The CDR3 has 15 residues. CDR3 sequence (DNA): TGTGCCAGTACCCTAACTAGCGGGAGAGCAGATACGCAGTATTTT. This translates into CASTLTSGRADTQYF.

The V and J genes are TRBV6-5 and TRBJ2-7, with 12 bases aligning to TRBD2. Germline CDR1 is MNHEY and CDR2 is SVGAGI. The CDR3 sequence is 14 residues long. V shed 8 bases and J 2 bases; nucleotides not matched to a gene: 4. The CDR3 DNA sequence: TGTGCCAGCCGCCGGACTAGCGGGGCCTACGAGCAGTACTTC. The encoded protein is CASRRTSGAYEQYF.

This clone was seen just once. The junction shows a germline mismatch at one end, possibly a read error. CDR3 sequence: CASSQGRGVLFF. CDR3 nucleotides: TGCGCCAGCAGCCAGGGCCGCGGGGTGCTGTTTTTT. The genes are TRBV4-3 and TRBJ2-2, with a weak D call TRBD2 (6 bases). Germline V gene sequence: CDR1 LGHNA, CDR2 YSLEER. The CDR3 is made up of 12 amino acids.